This is a list of T cell receptor beta chains from one sample in a study of blood T cell repertoires in COVID-19. Sequencing was performed with immunoSEQ multiplex PCR; in TCRdb, only in-frame clones are kept and a portion is missing. The sample consists of around 300,000 clones, 86% of them appearing once. Sequencing was done on a sample of peripheral blood. Receptors were obtained from a woman in her 30s with active or convalescent COVID-19. The CDR3 runs from the conserved cysteine through the conserved F or W. D genes are given only for firm matches. Expanded clones get a size class; other rows say once, few or many, or leave the size out.

TRBJ1-2 TRBV6-6 . . CASSYPGGDFYGYTF TGTGCCAGCAGTTACCCAGGAGGGGATTTCTATGGCTACACCTTC
TRBJ2-2 TRBV10-1 . . CASSPQQGTGELFF TGCGCCAGCAGTCCTCAACAGGGCACCGGGGAGCTGTTTTTT
TRBJ1-5 TRBV7-9 . . CASSPTESNQPQHF TGTGCCAGCAGCCCGACGGAGTCTAATCAGCCCCAGCATTTT
TRBJ1-2 TRBV28 . . CASRSLEGGYTF TGTGCCAGTCGGAGTCTAGAGGGCGGCTACACCTTC
TRBJ1-1 TRBV30 . TRBD1 CAWRGDRGIEAFF TGTGCCTGGAGGGGGGACAGGGGGATTGAAGCTTTCTTT
TRBJ1-5 TRBV10-3 . . CAIWAGGFGNQPQHF TGTGCCATATGGGCAGGAGGGTTCGGCAATCAGCCCCAGCATTTT
TRBJ1-1 TRBV3-1/TRBV3-2 once . CASSQDTEGRGAFF TGTGCCAGCAGCCAAGATACAGAGGGCAGGGGCGCTTTCTTT
TRBJ2-5 TRBV28 . TRBD2 CASSERGGAETQYF TGTGCCAGCAGTGAGCGGGGGGGGGCGGAGACCCAGTACTTC
TRBJ1-5 TRBV18 . . CASSPSGSNQPQHF TGTGCCAGCTCACCATCCGGGAGCAATCAGCCCCAGCATTTT
TRBJ2-1 TRBV3-1/TRBV3-2 . TRBD2 CASSRFSGGYNEQFF TGTGCCAGCAGCCGGTTTAGCGGGGGGTACAATGAGCAGTTCTTC
TRBJ1-1 TRBV4-3 . TRBD1 CASSVQQGLEAFF TGCGCCAGCAGCGTCCAACAGGGGCTCGAAGCTTTCTTT
TRBJ2-2 TRBV2 . . CASGLASNTGELFF TGTGCCAGCGGGCTAGCGTCGAACACCGGGGAGCTGTTTTTT
TRBJ2-7 TRBV28 . . CASSLQFGRPDF TGTGCCAGCAGTTTACAATTCGGCAGGCCCGACTTC